Presented here are 25 T cell receptor beta chains from one specimen sequenced in a study of T cell responses to AZD1222 COVID-19 vaccine. Data came from immunoSEQ multiplex PCR; TCRdb stores just in-frame clones and leaves some out. The table records about 170,000 clones, 90% of them present only once. The starting material was peripheral blood, obtained on day 0 of AZD1222 vaccination. These receptors came from an adult in good health.

The chain has TRBV6-1 and TRBJ2-4; 9 positions match TRBD1. The germline gives CDR1 MNHNS, CDR2 SASEGT. J gave up 8 bases and V 2 bases, and 13 bases lay outside the gene matches. This CDR3 has 17 amino acids. The CDR3 DNA reads as TGTGCCAGCAGTGAATGGGACAGGGAAAGTCTAATTGACATTCAGTACTTC. Residues: CASSEWDRESLIDIQYF.

The chain links TRBV4-1 to TRBJ2-7; weak D call: TRBD2 (7 bases). V was trimmed by 5 bases and J by 2 bases, leaving 16 bases between them. Germline loops: CDR1 MGHRA, CDR2 YSYEKL. This CDR3 is built from 15 residues. The CDR3 DNA follows: TGCGCCAGCAGCTCCCAAGGGGGGGGGCCCTACGAGCAGTACTTC. It is translated as CASSSQGGGPYEQYF.

This clone appeared once. This chain connects TRBV7-2 to TRBJ1-1; unclear D gene. The germline V gene has CDR1 SGHTA and CDR2 FQGNSA. The V end lost 2 bases, the J end lost 5 bases, and 12 bases lay between the germline ends. This CDR3 spans 14 amino acids. DNA for the CDR3: TGTGCCAGCAGCTTAAAGGAGGGTAGTACTGAAGCTTTCTTT. Translation: CASSLKEGSTEAFF.

The chain recombines TRBV7-8 with TRBJ1-3; perhaps TRBD1 as D (5 bases). CDR1 and CDR2 (germline): SGHVS, FQNEAQ. Trimming pared 5 bases from V and 0 bases from J, leaving 14 bases between. The CDR3 length is 16 residues. CDR3 nucleotide sequence: TGTGCCAGCAGCCGAGGCGGGACGGGCTCTGGAAACACCATATATTTT. Protein sequence: CASSRGGTGSGNTIYF.

The chain joins TRBV25-1 to TRBJ2-5; a weak D match, TRBD1 (6 bases). Germline assignment: CDR1 MGHDK and CDR2 SYGVNS. This CDR3 has 15 amino acids. V was shortened by 5 bases and J by 3 bases, with 16 bases between the two germline ends. The CDR3 here is CASSHPGTLEETQYF. CDR3 DNA: TGTGCCAGCAGTCACCCCGGGACACTGGAAGAGACCCAGTACTTC.

J is TRBJ2-1 and V is TRBV27; D gene ambiguous. Trimming cost V 3 bases and J 3 bases, with 9 bases left between them. The CDR3 consists of 14 residues. The V gene's germline CDR1 is MNHEY and CDR2 SMNVEV (reference sequence). The CDR3 DNA reads as TGTGCCAGCAGTTTCAACGGGTTCTACAATGAGCAGTTCTTC. Protein product: CASSFNGFYNEQFF.

The chain uses TRBV7-8 and TRBJ2-7; TRBD2 might be the D (5 bases). CDR3 size: 12 residues. The V gene's germline CDR1 is SGHVS and CDR2 FQNEAQ. Trimming stripped 4 bases from V and 9 bases from J, with 13 bases between. In DNA, the CDR3 is TGTGCCAGCAGCTCGCCGCCCGGGGTGCAGTACTTC. This translates into CASSSPPGVQYF.

The gene calls are TRBV3-1 (or the pseudogene TRBV3-2) and TRBJ1-6; TRBD1 might be the D (5 bases). Per the germline V gene, CDR1 is LGHDT and CDR2 is YNNKEL (reference sequence). V was trimmed by 0 bases and J by 13 bases, leaving 31 bases between them. CDR3 length equals 20 residues. The CDR3 nucleotides are TGTGCCAGCAGCCAAGATCCTCCGGGGCGGTCGTCCAATCGTGCGTCGCCCCTCCACTTT. Encoded protein: CASSQDPPGRSSNRASPLHF.

V gene TRBV6-2 or TRBV6-3 combines with J gene TRBJ2-2; D is unresolved. This CDR3 is 13 amino acids long. Germline CDR1 reads MNHEY; CDR2 reads SVGEGT. The V and J ends lost 6 bases and 2 bases respectively, with 7 bases between them. Here the CDR3 reads CASSLRNTGELFF. DNA of the CDR3: TGTGCCAGCAGCCTCAGAAACACCGGGGAGCTGTTTTTT.

The rearrangement joins TRBV6-5 to TRBJ2-5, with D unresolved. Trimming stripped 4 bases from V and 2 bases from J, with 17 bases between. This CDR3 spans 16 amino acids. The V gene's germline CDR1 is MNHEY and CDR2 SVGAGI. The CDR3 region is CASSSPTQTHQETQYF. The CDR3 coding sequence is TGTGCCAGCAGTTCCCCGACCCAAACCCATCAAGAGACCCAGTACTTC.

The chain links TRBV27 to TRBJ1-1; tentative D call: TRBD1 (5 bases). The CDR3 covers 14 residues. Germline loops: CDR1 MNHEY, CDR2 SMNVEV (reference sequence). With 3 bases removed from V and 2 bases from J, the gap between germline ends came to 10 bases. CDR3 sequence reads: CASSLSQGNTEAFF. The CDR3 DNA reads TGTGCCAGCAGTTTGTCGCAGGGCAACACTGAAGCTTTCTTT.

V usage is TRBV19 and J usage is TRBJ1-2, with TRBD1 identical over 8 bases. The length of the CDR3 is 13 residues. J gave up 3 bases and V 4 bases, and 1 base lay outside the gene matches. The germline V gene has CDR1 LNHDA and CDR2 SQIVND (reference sequence). The CDR3 region is CASSRQGHYGYTF. CDR3 DNA: TGTGCCAGTAGTAGACAGGGGCACTATGGCTACACCTTC.

The J gene is TRBJ2-5, the V gene TRBV6-6, with D possibly matching TRBD1 (6 bases). CDR3 length equals 12 residues. Germline V CDR1 and CDR2: MNHNY, SVGAGI (reference sequence). Between the trimmed V and J ends, which lost 10 bases and 2 bases, there was a span of 11 bases. The CDR3 sequence is CAIQGSQETQYF. The CDR3 region has the DNA TGTGCCATCCAGGGGTCTCAAGAGACCCAGTACTTC.

The chain couples TRBV4-1 to TRBJ1-2, with TRBD1 identical over 8 bases. This CDR3 has 15 residues. J lost 5 bases, V lost 4 bases, and 9 bases had no gene match. Germline CDR1 reads MGHRA; CDR2 reads YSYEKL. Written as DNA, the CDR3 is TGCGCCAGCAGCCCTACGGGTGGGACAGGTTATGGCTACACCTTC. Encoded protein: CASSPTGGTGYGYTF.

This rearrangement joins TRBV6-5 to TRBJ1-2; TRBD1 matches 8 bases. This CDR3 spans 14 amino acids. Trimming cost V 1 base and J 4 bases; bases outside gene matches: 2. CDR1 MNHEY and CDR2 SVGAGI come from the germline V gene. This CDR3 is CASSYLTGAYGYTF. For the CDR3, the DNA is TGTGCCAGCAGTTACTTGACAGGGGCCTATGGCTACACCTTC.

This sequence joins TRBV9 and TRBJ2-5, with TRBD2 matching 7 bases. Trimming cost V 0 bases and J 2 bases; bases outside gene matches: 4. The CDR3 is 15 amino acids. Per germline, CDR1 SGDLS and CDR2 YYNGEE. The CDR3 loop is CASSVDGGNQETQYF. CDR3 nucleotides: TGTGCCAGCAGCGTAGACGGGGGGAATCAAGAGACCCAGTACTTC.

This chain connects TRBV6-2 or TRBV6-3 to TRBJ2-5; 15 bases match TRBD2. The CDR3 consists of 16 residues. The V segment lost 3 bases and the J segment 4 bases; nucleotides outside the gene matches: 3. From germline, CDR1 is MNHEY and CDR2 SVGEGT. CDR3 sequence: CASSYSGLAGGETQYF. The CDR3 bases are TGTGCCAGCAGTTATTCGGGACTAGCGGGGGGAGAGACCCAGTACTTC.

This chain uses TRBV2 with TRBJ2-7, with TRBD1 identical over 9 bases. J gave up 4 bases and V 6 bases, and 7 bases lay outside the gene matches. Germline-derived CDR1 and CDR2 are SNHLY and FYNNEI. The CDR3 has 14 amino acids. Here the CDR3 reads CASSRTGVGYEQYF. CDR3 in DNA: TGTGCCAGCAGCCGGACAGGGGTTGGATACGAGCAGTACTTC.

For this clone: One end of the junction is discordant with germline, which a read error may explain. The chain links TRBV6-5 to TRBJ1-2, with 7 bases aligning to TRBD1. The germline gives CDR1 MNHEY, CDR2 SVGAGI. The CDR3 is 15 amino acids. The CDR3 region is CASRASGTDFDGYTF. The DNA of the CDR3 is TGTGCCAGCAGGGCGTCCGGGACAGACTTCGATGGGTACACCTTC.

This chain joins TRBV11-2 and TRBJ2-3; 10 bases map to TRBD2. CDR3 length equals 16 residues. Germline CDR1 SGHAT, CDR2 FQNNGV. The V and J ends lost 5 bases and 1 base, in that order; junction bases with no gene match: 6. In DNA, the CDR3 is TGTGCCAGCAGCCCTAGCGGGGGATGGGGCACAGATACGCAGTATTTT. Its protein is CASSPSGGWGTDTQYF.

In nucleotides, the CDR3 is TGCAGCGTTGAAGGTCCGGGACCGGGGGGCACTGAAGCTTTCTTT. Translated, it gives CSVEGPGPGGTEAFF. J is TRBJ1-1 and V is TRBV29-1, with D possibly TRBD1 on 5 matching bases. This CDR3 has 15 residues. Germline V gene lookup returns CDR1 SQVTM and CDR2 ANQGSEA. V gave up 1 base and J gave up 4 bases, with 16 bases separating them.

The chain links TRBV7-2 to TRBJ2-1, with TRBD2 matching 12 bases. The V and J ends lost 7 bases and 0 bases, in that order; junction bases with no gene match: 10. CDR1 and CDR2 from the germline V gene are SGHTA and FQGNSA. The length of the CDR3 is 18 residues. In nucleotides, the CDR3 is TGTGCCAGCACCAAGCGGACTAGCGGGAAGAGCTCCTACAATGAGCAGTTCTTC. This encodes CASTKRTSGKSSYNEQFF.

The chain uses TRBV3-1 (or the pseudogene TRBV3-2) and TRBJ2-2; weak D call: TRBD2 (5 bases). The germline V gene encodes CDR1 LGHDT and CDR2 YNNKEL (reference sequence). V lost 4 bases and J lost 4, with 10 bases in between. The CDR3 is 14 amino acids. CDR3 region: CASSPSRTTGELFF. The CDR3 coding sequence is TGTGCCAGCAGCCCTAGCAGAACCACCGGGGAGCTGTTTTTT.

The rearrangement joins TRBV5-1 to TRBJ1-1; weak D call: TRBD1 (5 bases). This CDR3 is built from 15 residues. The V end lost 0 bases, the J end lost 4 bases, and 13 bases lay between the germline ends. Looked up from germline, CDR1 is SGHRS and CDR2 is YFSETQ. The CDR3 nucleotides read TGCGCCAGCAGCTTGGGGGGGATCCTTGGCACTGAAGCTTTCTTT. Translating it yields CASSLGGILGTEAFF.

This clone was observed a few times. The rearrangement uses TRBV9 and TRBJ2-3, with D perhaps matching TRBD2 (6 bases). The CDR3 runs 14 residues. The V gene's germline CDR1 is SGDLS and CDR2 YYNGEE. The V and J ends lost 0 bases and 6 bases respectively, with 11 bases between them. CDR3 sequence: CASSVVVAGDTQYF. In DNA, the CDR3 is TGTGCCAGCAGCGTAGTGGTGGCGGGGGATACGCAGTATTTT.